Listed below are T cell receptor beta chains from one sample, sequenced in a study of cytomegalovirus exposure and HLA in healthy donors. Sequenced by immunoSEQ multiplex PCR; TCRdb stores in-frame clones only, minus some. The sample yields more than 200,000 clones, about 80% seen once. The specimen was PBMCs. Receptor source: a young man in good health and CMV-seronegative. CDR3s include the opening cysteine and the closing phenylalanine or tryptophan. D genes are given only for firm matches. The size of a clone is reported for some rows only, either as once, few or many, or as a class for expanded clones.

j_call v_call d_call clone_size cdr3_nt cdr3_aa
TRBJ2-3 TRBV6-5 - - TGTGCCAGCAGTTACGGCCTAGCTACAGATACGCAGTATTTT CASSYGLATDTQYF
TRBJ2-3 TRBV19 TRBD2 few TGTGCCAGTAGTAACCTAGCGGGGGGGCGTGGTACGCAGTATTTT CASSNLAGGRGTQYF
TRBJ1-4 TRBV4-3 - - TGCGCCAGCAGCCCCGACGGTACTAATAGCGGAAAACTGTTTTTT CASSPDGTNSGKLFF
TRBJ2-1 TRBV6-4 - few TGTGCCAGCAGTGGCTCGCGGGATGGTGAGCAGTTCTTC CASSGSRDGEQFF
TRBJ1-3 TRBV30 - - TGTGCCTGGAGTGTTCAGACTTCTGGAAACACCATATATTTT CAWSVQTSGNTIYF
TRBJ1-4 TRBV2 TRBD1 - TGTGCCTCGGGACAGGATGCAACTAATGAAAAACTGTTTTTT CASGQDATNEKLFF
TRBJ2-2 TRBV28 TRBD2 - TGTGCCAGCAGCCCTGCCGGGGGGAGCACCGGGGAGCTGTTTTTT CASSPAGGSTGELFF
TRBJ2-7 TRBV7-9 - few TGTGCCAGCAGCTTCGTCGCGGGAACCTACGAGCAGTACTTC CASSFVAGTYEQYF
TRBJ1-5 TRBV2 TRBD1 - TGTGCCAGCGGGGATTTAGGGGGCAAGAATCAGCCCCAGCATTTT CASGDLGGKNQPQHF
TRBJ2-1 TRBV25-1 - - TGTGCCAGCAGTGAATTGGAGGACCATTCCTACAATGAGCAGTTCTTC CASSELEDHSYNEQFF
TRBJ1-5 TRBV30 - - TGTGCCTGGAGTATCGGACAGAGCAATCAGCCCCAGCATTTT CAWSIGQSNQPQHF
TRBJ2-7 TRBV6-6 - - TGTGCCAGCAGTTCGGACAGCTACGAGCAGTACTTC CASSSDSYEQYF
TRBJ1-1 TRBV7-2 - - TGTGCCAGCAGCACGACAATCGGACAGAACACTGAAGCTTTCTTT CASSTTIGQNTEAFF
TRBJ2-1 TRBV29-1 TRBD1 - TGCAGCGCACACAGGGGGAATGAGCAGTTCTTC CSAHRGNEQFF
TRBJ1-1 TRBV5-8 - - TGTGCCAGCAGCTTCGGACTTCCCTATGAAGCTTTCTTT CASSFGLPYEAFF
TRBJ1-5 TRBV7-9 - - TGTGCCAGCAGCTTCTTCGGAAGGGGTGGCAATCAGCCCCAGCATTTT CASSFFGRGGNQPQHF
TRBJ2-5 TRBV12-5 TRBD2 - TGTGCTAGTGGTTTGGCTAGCGGGCGGAGCGGGACCCAGTACTTC CASGLASGRSGTQYF
TRBJ1-3 TRBV7-2 - - TGTGCCAGCAGCTTAGCGGGGGCCTCTGGAAACACCATATATTTT CASSLAGASGNTIYF
TRBJ2-5 TRBV5-1 - few TGCGCCAGCAGCTTGGGTCTGGGCTCGGAGACCCAGTACTTC CASSLGLGSETQYF
TRBJ2-1 TRBV7-3 TRBD2 - TGTGCCAGCAGCTTTAGACCCCTAGCGGGAGATCCAATTAGTGAGCAGTTCTTC CASSFRPLAGDPISEQFF
TRBJ2-7 TRBV30 TRBD2 - TGTGCCTGGACGTCTAGCGGGTCCTACGAGCAGTACTTC CAWTSSGSYEQYF
TRBJ2-5 TRBV2 TRBD2 - TGTGCCAGCAGTGTGGATTCGAGAACTAGCGGGGGGGTAGAGACCCAGTACTTC CASSVDSRTSGGVETQYF
TRBJ1-2 TRBV19 TRBD1 - TGTGCCAGCGAACAGGGGGGTAACTATGGCTACACCTTC CASEQGGNYGYTF
TRBJ2-7 TRBV30 TRBD1 - TGTGCCTGGAGTGAGGCAGGGGGTCCCTACGAGCAGTACTTC CAWSEAGGPYEQYF
TRBJ1-6 TRBV30 - - TGTGCCTGGAGGGGGGGGGTTGGCTCCTATAATTCACCCCTCCACTTT CAWRGGVGSYNSPLHF
TRBJ2-3 TRBV4-1 - - TGCGCCAGCAGCCCTAGCAGTCCATTCACAGATACGCAGTATTTT CASSPSSPFTDTQYF
TRBJ2-1 TRBV28 - - TGTGCCAGCAGTACCGTGCCGAGTGATGAGCAGTTCTTC CASSTVPSDEQFF
TRBJ2-2 TRBV27 TRBD2 once TGTGCCAGCAGTCTCCTACTAGCGGGAGGCACCGGGGAGCTGTTTTTT CASSLLLAGGTGELFF
TRBJ2-7 TRBV30 - - TGTGCCTGGAGTGTACTCGGGGGAGCTTACGAGCAGTACTTC CAWSVLGGAYEQYF
TRBJ2-7 TRBV28 - - TGTGCCAGCAGTTTACCGGGGGCCTACGAGCAGTACTTC CASSLPGAYEQYF